This TCR beta chain was identified in a study of response to subunit inactivated influenza vaccine. Study-wide results and limits: Authors proposed each seasonal influenza vaccination draws in few new T cells.

Note on this clonotype: No antigen is known for it.

Per germline, CDR1 SGHDT and CDR2 YYEEEE. Trimming pared 0 bases from V and 4 bases from J, leaving 13 bases between. The CDR3 spans 15 residues. From the RT-PCR reads, TCRdb called clonotypes with MiXCR, one entry per CDR3 protein. The top ten hold approximately 11% of the sample, which has 700,000 to 800,000 distinct CDR3 sequences, approximately 17% seen once. The specimen comprised PBMCs from blood, sampled 4 to 6 days after vaccination. J is TRBJ1-1 and V is TRBV5-6; D gene uncertain. This TCR came from a man in his forties or fifties who received an inactivated influenza vaccine. The CDR3 region is CASSLEAWSGTEAFF. As DNA, the CDR3 is TGTGCCAGCAGCTTGGAGGCGTGGTCGGGCACTGAAGCTTTCTTT.